This T cell receptor (beta chain) was sequenced in a study of T cell responses to AZD1222 COVID-19 vaccine. Concerning this clone itself: The antigen is undetermined.

Study findings and constraints: Once two AZD1222 doses were given, Spike-specific TCR breadth and depth went up. Baseline antibody screening turned up just six or seven seropositive AZD1222 recipients. Regions left unmutated in variants are reportedly the target of nearly half of spike-specific TCRs.

V shed 2 bases and J shed 0 bases, with 13 bases lying between them. Germline V gene lookup returns CDR1 MNHEY and CDR2 SVGEGT. The CDR3 totals 16 residues. Method: immunoSEQ multiplex PCR; TCRdb's copy keeps in-frame clones and lacks some. In the table there are about 110,000 clones, approximately 90% of which are singletons. The sequencing here drew on peripheral blood, taken on day 0 of MenACWY control vaccination. The chain recombines TRBV6-2 or TRBV6-3 with TRBJ1-1; no definite D call. The TCR sequence derives from an adult in good health. Written as DNA, the CDR3 is TGTGCCAGCAGTTACCCCAAGGCAGCCCTGAACACTGAAGCTTTCTTT. It specifies CASSYPKAALNTEAFF.